A single sample is the source of the 23 T cell receptor beta chains below, sequenced in a study of shared clonotypes between healthy human individuals. Libraries were prepared by immunoSEQ multiplex PCR; TCRdb keeps only in-frame clonotypes and omits some of them. The sample lists around 690,000 clones, 90% occurring once. Sequenced: memory CD8+ T cells from PBMCs. Described subset: CD45RO+ cells pooled with CCR7-negative TemRA cells. All receptors come from a young man in good health. Some clones in this sample may be carry-over from other donors' samples.

The CDR3 loop is CASSSRGQLEQYF. As DNA, the CDR3 is TGTGCCAGCAGCTCCCGGGGTCAGTTAGAGCAGTACTTC. This chain connects TRBV11-2 to TRBJ2-7, with TRBD2 as a possible D gene (5 bases). Trimming took off 4 bases at V and 7 bases at J, with 14 bases between the two ends. There are 13 residues in the CDR3. Germline CDR1 reads SGHAT; CDR2 reads FQNNGV.

Concerning this clone itself: The sample has other DNA sequences that encode this CDR3 too. The rearrangement joins TRBV25-1 to TRBJ2-5; no clear D. Germline CDR1 and CDR2: MGHDK and SYGVNS. The CDR3 covers 13 residues. V lost 2 bases and J lost 0, with 4 bases in between. CDR3 DNA sequence: TGTGCCAGCAGTGAACTTTACCAAGAGACCCAGTACTTC. It codes for CASSELYQETQYF.

The chain recombines TRBV29-1 with TRBJ2-2; 13 bases line up with TRBD2. The CDR3 is made up of 15 amino acids. Trimming removed 6 bases from V and 7 bases from J; junction bases left unmatched: 8. Germline V gene data show CDR1 as SQVTM and CDR2 as ANQGSEA. The CDR3 nucleotides read TGCAGCGTGAAATGGACTAGCGGGAGCCTCGGGGAGCTGTTTTTT. This sequence encodes CSVKWTSGSLGELFF.

The rearrangement joins TRBV10-3 to TRBJ1-2, with D perhaps matching TRBD1 (5 bases). The ends were cut back, 6 bases at V and 3 bases at J, with 8 bases in the middle. This CDR3 is 12 amino acids long. From germline, CDR1 is ENHRY and CDR2 SYGVKD. CDR3 residues: CAISRDDYGYTF. CDR3 coding DNA: TGTGCCATCAGCAGGGATGACTATGGCTACACCTTC.

This rearrangement joins TRBV28 to TRBJ1-2; 7 bases are shared with TRBD1. Germline V lookup: CDR1 MDHEN, CDR2 SYDVKM. After removal of 6 bases from V and 4 bases from J, the junction contained 11 bases not matched to a gene. The CDR3 consists of 15 residues. The DNA for the CDR3 is TGTGCCAGCAGCGAAATCGGACAGGTCGGCTATGGCTACACCTTC. Translation gives CASSEIGQVGYGYTF.

The CDR3 spells CASSFLPGNEAFF. CDR3 DNA: TGTGCCAGCAGTTTCCTCCCGGGGAATGAAGCTTTCTTT. This sequence joins TRBV27 and TRBJ1-1; no clear D. The germline V gene encodes CDR1 MNHEY and CDR2 SMNVEV (reference sequence). This CDR3 comprises 13 residues. V was trimmed by 3 bases and J by 7 bases, leaving 12 bases between them.

This clone was recorded only once. The chain is built from TRBV6-5 and TRBJ1-1; a weak D match, TRBD1 (6 bases). The CDR3 sequence is 11 residues long. CDR1 is MNHEY, CDR2 SVGAGI, per germline. Between the trimmed V and J ends, which lost 7 bases and 10 bases, there was a span of 13 bases. CDR3 protein: CASKSGRGAFF. In DNA form, the CDR3 reads TGTGCCAGCAAATCAGGCAGGGGAGCTTTCTTT.

The chain is built from TRBV6-5 and TRBJ1-5; 7 bases fit TRBD1. V lost 6 bases, J lost 6 bases, and 8 bases stayed unmatched. In germline, CDR1 is MNHEY, CDR2 SVGAGI. The CDR3 spans 14 residues. CDR3 amino acids: CASSSRQGPQPQHF. Here the CDR3 DNA reads TGTGCCAGCAGCTCTCGACAGGGACCTCAGCCCCAGCATTTT.

The rearrangement joins TRBV5-4 to TRBJ1-2; 8 bases align to TRBD1. The J segment lost 4 bases and the V segment lost 6 bases, leaving 5 bases of the junction unmatched. This CDR3 region has 13 residues. Looked up from germline, CDR1 is SGHNT and CDR2 is YYREEE (reference sequence). CDR3: CASKGQGAYGYTF. The CDR3 bases are TGTGCCAGCAAGGGGCAGGGGGCCTATGGCTACACCTTC. Looking up the rest from reference TRBV5-4 and TRBJ1-2 gives the full variable domain: ETGVTQSPTHLIKTRGQQVTLRCSSQSGHNTVSWYQQALGQGPQFIFQYYREEENGRGNFPPRFSGLQFPNYSSELNVNALELDDSALYLCASKGQGAYGYTFGSGTRLTVV.

The chain uses TRBV9 and TRBJ2-5, with 7 bases that match TRBD2. Trimming removed 2 bases from V and 5 bases from J; junction bases left unmatched: 9. Germline-derived CDR1 and CDR2 are SGDLS and YYNGEE. The CDR3 is 15 amino acids. Here the CDR3 reads CASSVTRGSRETQYF. The CDR3 DNA reads as TGTGCCAGCAGCGTGACCCGCGGGAGCCGGGAGACCCAGTACTTC.

With respect to this clone: Compared with germline, one end of the junction differs, possibly owing to a read error. J is TRBJ2-1 and V is TRBV19; 8 bases align to TRBD1. There are 15 residues in the CDR3. Germline values: CDR1 LNHDA, CDR2 SQIVND (reference sequence). The CDR3 here is CASTIDRGPYNEQFF. For the CDR3, the DNA is TGTGCCAGTACTATAGACAGGGGCCCCTACAATGAGCAGTTCTTC.

The rearrangement uses TRBV27 and TRBJ2-3; D gene ambiguous. The CDR3 is 13 amino acids. Trimming removed 6 bases from V and 3 bases from J, with 10 bases in between. CDR1 and CDR2 (germline): MNHEY, SMNVEV (reference sequence). The CDR3 nucleotides are TGTGCCAGCAGCTCGTGGACGACAGATACGCAGTATTTT. Encoded protein: CASSSWTTDTQYF.

The chain links TRBV5-4 to TRBJ2-7, with 11 positions matching TRBD1. The CDR3 consists of 16 residues. CDR1 is SGHNT, CDR2 YYREEE, per germline (reference sequence). Losses at the gene ends were 2 bases for V and 4 bases for J; bases not matched to a gene: 8. The CDR3 DNA is TGTGCCAGCAGCTTCAAGTGGACAGGGGGCGGTTACGAGCAGTACTTC. It yields the protein CASSFKWTGGGYEQYF.

This sequence joins TRBV27 and TRBJ1-5; TRBD1 might be the D (5 bases). Trimming shortened V by 8 bases and J by 6 bases, and 23 bases separated the two germline ends. This CDR3 has 16 amino acids. Germline lookup yields CDR1 MNHEY and CDR2 SMNVEV (reference sequence). In DNA, the CDR3 is TGTGCCAGCCGACCTTTTTACAGGATTGCGACTCAGCCCCAGCATTTT. This codes for CASRPFYRIATQPQHF.

This sequence joins TRBV15 and TRBJ2-4, with 7 bases lining up with TRBD1. J gave up 3 bases and V 3 bases, and 14 bases lay outside the gene matches. Germline CDR1 LNHNV, CDR2 YYDKDF (reference sequence). CDR3 length: 18 residues. The CDR3 region is CATSSTPGDRDLKNIQYF. Here the CDR3 DNA reads TGTGCCACCAGCAGTACCCCCGGGGACAGAGACCTCAAAAACATTCAGTACTTC.

The rearrangement joins TRBV30 to TRBJ2-1, with D perhaps TRBD2 (6 bases). CDR3 length: 10 amino acids. Germline assignment: CDR1 GTSNPN and CDR2 SVGIG (reference sequence). V lost 7 bases and J lost 9, with 10 bases in between. The CDR3 spells CAFTSFEQFF. The CDR3 region has the DNA TGTGCCTTTACTAGCTTTGAGCAGTTCTTC.

This chain connects TRBV28 to TRBJ2-3; no clear D. The CDR3 has 16 residues. V lost 6 bases to trimming and J lost 0 bases, with 16 bases between them. Germline V gene sequence: CDR1 MDHEN, CDR2 SYDVKM. The CDR3 here is CASSHLGSLSTDTQYF. The DNA for the CDR3 is TGTGCCAGCAGCCACCTCGGGTCCTTAAGCACAGATACGCAGTATTTT.

This clone was detected ten times or more. J is TRBJ1-5 and V is TRBV30; D is perhaps TRBD1 (5 bases). The germline CDR1 and CDR2 sequences are GTSNPN and SVGIG (reference sequence). Between the trimmed V and J ends, which lost 3 bases and 5 bases, there was a span of 11 bases. The CDR3 length is 13 residues. The CDR3 region has the DNA TGTGCCTGGAGCGAGGACAATCATCAGCCCCAGCATTTT. The encoded protein is CAWSEDNHQPQHF.

This chain links TRBV28 with TRBJ2-7, with no clear D. Deletions cut 1 base from V and 7 bases from J, with 14 bases between. Germline V lookup: CDR1 MDHEN, CDR2 SYDVKM. The length of the CDR3 is 14 residues. The CDR3 spells CASSLLVYPGEQYF. The CDR3 DNA reads as TGTGCCAGCAGTTTATTGGTGTACCCTGGGGAGCAGTACTTC.

The genes are TRBV2 and TRBJ2-7, with 15 bases aligning to TRBD2. Looked up from germline, CDR1 is SNHLY and CDR2 is FYNNEI. CDR3 size: 19 residues. Trimming cost V 5 bases and J 0 bases; bases outside gene matches: 11. The chain's CDR3 is CASSQLGTSGRLFSYEQYF. In DNA form, the CDR3 reads TGTGCCAGCAGTCAATTAGGGACTAGCGGGAGGCTGTTCTCCTACGAGCAGTACTTC.

The V call is TRBV9, the J call TRBJ2-7; 7 positions match TRBD2. The V gene end was trimmed by 0 bases and the J gene end by 3 bases; junction bases not matched to a gene: 6. Germline lookup yields CDR1 SGDLS and CDR2 YYNGEE. The CDR3 has 15 residues. The CDR3 DNA follows: TGTGCCAGCAGCGTAGACGGGGCTAGCGGCTACGAGCAGTACTTC. As protein: CASSVDGASGYEQYF.

A few counts support this clone. The rearrangement uses TRBV6-5 and TRBJ2-2; no clear D. V lost 2 bases to trimming and J lost 1 base, with 2 bases between them. Germline CDR1 and CDR2: MNHEY and SVGAGI. The CDR3 extends over 13 amino acids. CDR3 region: CASSYQNTGELFF. The DNA of the CDR3 is TGTGCCAGCAGTTACCAGAACACCGGGGAGCTGTTTTTT.

This chain uses TRBV4-1 with TRBJ2-1, with 12 nucleotides matching TRBD2. The CDR3 covers 15 residues. The V gene end was trimmed by 1 base and the J gene end by 9 bases; junction bases not matched to a gene: 4. In germline, CDR1 is MGHRA, CDR2 YSYEKL. DNA of the CDR3: TGCGCCAGCAGCCAAGTGACTAGCGGGAGCGGTGAGCAGTTCTTC. Translated, it gives CASSQVTSGSGEQFF.